This is a list of T cell receptor beta chains from one sample in a study of human T cells and chemical hapten exposure. One entry per CDR3 protein, called by TCRdb with MiXCR from the RACE reads. The data contain about 65,000 distinct CDR3 sequences, roughly 6.1% of them singletons. Sequencing was carried out using whole blood. These receptors all stem from a female donor in good health. Some clones in this sample may be carry-over from other donors' samples. CDR3s include the opening cysteine and the closing phenylalanine or tryptophan. Each record gives: V gene, J gene, clone size, D gene, CDR3 DNA, CDR3 protein. A D gene is named only where the DNA matches it firmly. Clone size is not always given. Where it is, it says once, few, many or a class for expanded clones.

v_call: TRBV7-7; j_call: TRBJ2-2; clone_size: many; d_call: NA; cdr3_nt: TGTGCTAGCAGCTTCGGGGTAACGGGGGAGCTGTTTTTT; cdr3_aa: CASSFGVTGELFF
v_call: TRBV25-1; j_call: TRBJ2-6; clone_size: many; d_call: TRBD2; cdr3_nt: TGTGCCAGCAGGGGGGGGGATGGGTCCAACGTCCTGACTTTC; cdr3_aa: CASRGGDGSNVLTF
v_call: TRBV28; j_call: TRBJ2-5; clone_size: many; d_call: TRBD2; cdr3_nt: TGTGCCAGCAGTCCGGGGAGGACTAGCAGAAATGCCCAGTACTTC; cdr3_aa: CASSPGRTSRNAQYF
v_call: TRBV28; j_call: TRBJ1-2; clone_size: many; d_call: NA; cdr3_nt: TGTGCCAGCAGTTTAAGGTTCCGGGCAGGGAAAAACTATGGCTACACCTTC; cdr3_aa: CASSLRFRAGKNYGYTF
v_call: TRBV7-9; j_call: TRBJ1-2; clone_size: NA; d_call: NA; cdr3_nt: TGTGCCAGCAGCTCCCCGCGGACCGGACCTCCCTTTTATGGCTACACCTTC; cdr3_aa: CASSSPRTGPPFYGYTF
v_call: TRBV18; j_call: TRBJ2-3; clone_size: few; d_call: TRBD2; cdr3_nt: TGTGCCAGCTCACCTTCTGCGGGAGCGGTGCGCCTTAGCACAGATACGCAGTATTTT; cdr3_aa: CASSPSAGAVRLSTDTQYF
v_call: TRBV7-2; j_call: TRBJ1-4; clone_size: NA; d_call: NA; cdr3_nt: TGTGCCAGCAGCTTAGACGAAGCAGGGAGGGAAAAACTGTTTTTT; cdr3_aa: CASSLDEAGREKLFF
v_call: TRBV12-3/TRBV12-4; j_call: TRBJ2-1; clone_size: few; d_call: TRBD2; cdr3_nt: TGTGCCAGCAGTTCTTCCGGGACTAGCAGATACAATGAGCAGTTCTTC; cdr3_aa: CASSSSGTSRYNEQFF
v_call: TRBV20-1; j_call: TRBJ2-7; clone_size: NA; d_call: TRBD2; cdr3_nt: TGCAGTGCTAGAGATTTCGTAGCGGGAGCGAGGGAGCAGTACTTC; cdr3_aa: CSARDFVAGAREQYF
v_call: TRBV5-6; j_call: TRBJ1-6; clone_size: few; d_call: NA; cdr3_nt: TGTGCCAGCAGCTCCCCGCAGGGTCTCTACGGGAATTCACCCCTCCACTTT; cdr3_aa: CASSSPQGLYGNSPLHF
v_call: TRBV29-1; j_call: TRBJ2-7; clone_size: many; d_call: TRBD2; cdr3_nt: TGCAGCGCTGGGGGAGGCCTAGCGGGAGCCCCACACGAGCAGTACTTC; cdr3_aa: CSAGGGLAGAPHEQYF